This TCR beta chain comes out of a study of blood T cell repertoires in COVID-19. Study information: Specimens from acute and convalescent COVID-19 originated in the United States, Italy and Spain. PBMCs, B-cell-depleted T cells, or T cells were the source of the cDNA or gDNA that made up the material.

Methods used by the authors: Scientists estimated how many nucleated cells there were by amplifying reference gene primers. Measured with immunoSEQ multiplex PCR; TCRdb has only the in-frame clones, and not every one. Clonal size and the V and J genes are those of that table, whereas D and trimming came from the DNA. The sample consists of 200,000 to 250,000 clones, roughly 79% of them appearing once. This clone was seen a single time. This CDR3 has 16 amino acids. CDR1 is SGHAT, CDR2 FQNNGV, per germline. Trimming removed 0 bases at V and 8 bases at J, with 14 bases between. The rearrangement uses TRBV11-2 and TRBJ1-6; maybe TRBD1 (5 bases). Sequenced sample: peripheral blood. This sequence originates from an elderly woman with acute or convalescent COVID-19. The CDR3: CASSLEIQVLDSPLHF. The DNA of the CDR3 is TGTGCCAGCAGCTTAGAAATACAGGTGCTGGATTCACCCCTCCACTTT.